The 16 T cell receptor beta chains below come from one sample, sequenced in a study of T cells expressing NK-cell markers. From its re-call of the 5' RACE reads, TCRdb lists each CDR3 protein once, without DNA. This sample's clone table lists over 350,000 distinct CDR3 sequences. What was sequenced was blood T cells: a sorted CD56 or NKG2C T cell subset, CD4+ or CD8+ T cells, or bulk PBMC T cells (not recorded which). Receptor source: a woman between 45 and 65 years old in good health.

The chain uses TRBV12-3 or TRBV12-4 and TRBJ2-5. This CDR3 has 13 amino acids. CDR3 loop: CASSSMVRETQYF.

The chain links TRBV28 to TRBJ2-5; TCRdb's D call of TRBD1 is untestable without DNA. CDR3 length: 14 residues. The germline gives CDR1 MDHEN, CDR2 SYDVKM. The CDR3 is CASSSPGSWETQYF.

This chain's CDR3 is CASSIPGQWGSSGNTIYF. V is TRBV12-3 or TRBV12-4 and J is TRBJ1-3; the D call of TRBD1 rests on TCRdb alone, since no DNA is present to check it. The CDR3 length is 18 residues.

The CDR3 here is CASSMALAGDFGELFF. This chain uses TRBV19 with TRBJ2-2; as DNA is missing, the TRBD2 call by TCRdb cannot be tested. Germline V gene data show CDR1 as LNHDA and CDR2 as SQIVND (reference sequence). The CDR3 runs to 16 residues.

The rearrangement joins TRBV7-9 to TRBJ1-6; TCRdb designates TRBD1, a call that cannot be tested without DNA. The CDR3 has 16 residues. CDR1 is SEHNR and CDR2 is FQNEAQ in the germline V gene (reference sequence). The CDR3 is CASSPDRTAGNSPLHF.

This chain uses TRBV12-3 or TRBV12-4 with TRBJ1-2. The CDR3 runs to 13 residues. The CDR3 here is CASSFGPAGGYTF.

This chain uses TRBV10-3 with TRBJ2-3; TCRdb gives TRBD1 as the D gene, but with no DNA this cannot be confirmed. The CDR3 totals 15 residues. Germline CDR1 reads ENHRY; CDR2 reads SYGVKD. The chain's CDR3 is CAISEGDRDTDTQYF.

The rearrangement uses TRBV28 and TRBJ2-1; the D gene TCRdb calls, TRBD2, cannot be checked with no DNA. The CDR3 has 17 amino acids. Per germline, CDR1 MDHEN and CDR2 SYDVKM. The CDR3 sequence is CASSFSGLAGSYNEQFF.

The genes are TRBV12-3 or TRBV12-4 and TRBJ2-1; TCRdb reports TRBD1, a call that lacks DNA to check it against. CDR3 length: 14 residues. The CDR3 reads CASSLSTGKVEQFF.

The J gene is TRBJ1-4, the V gene TRBV4-1; TCRdb indicates TRBD1, and absent DNA this call remains unverified. Germline-derived CDR1 and CDR2 are MGHRA and YSYEKL. The CDR3 sequence is 17 residues long. The CDR3 sequence: CASSQDGARGTGEKLFF.

The V call is TRBV5-1, the J call TRBJ2-5; the D call from TCRdb, TRBD2, cannot be confirmed without DNA. The CDR3 covers 15 residues. The germline V gene has CDR1 SGHRS and CDR2 YFSETQ. CDR3 residues: CASSDFSGEKETQYF.

This chain links TRBV18 with TRBJ2-1. The germline CDR1 and CDR2 sequences are KGHSH and LQKENI. CDR3 size: 12 residues. This chain's CDR3 is CASSPRRDEQFF.

J is TRBJ1-5 and V is TRBV28. Germline V gene data show CDR1 as MDHEN and CDR2 as SYDVKM. CDR3 size: 13 residues. This CDR3 is CASRGFRNQPQHF.

This chain uses TRBV5-1 with TRBJ1-4; the TCRdb call, TRBD1, lacks DNA for checking. The CDR3 is 18 residues long. Germline lookup yields CDR1 SGHRS and CDR2 YFSETQ. The CDR3 loop is CASSLGRQGLRTNEKLFF.

The chain carries TRBV15 and TRBJ2-2; lacking DNA, the TRBD1 call made by TCRdb goes unchecked. Germline V lookup: CDR1 LNHNV, CDR2 YYDKDF (reference sequence). There are 15 residues in the CDR3. CDR3 in amino acids: CATSRTGLNTGELFF.

The V call is TRBV25-1, the J call TRBJ2-2; no DNA is available, so the TRBD1 call from TCRdb remains unchecked. Germline V gene lookup returns CDR1 MGHDK and CDR2 SYGVNS. CDR3 length equals 16 residues. CDR3: CASSEFGGRVGGELFF.